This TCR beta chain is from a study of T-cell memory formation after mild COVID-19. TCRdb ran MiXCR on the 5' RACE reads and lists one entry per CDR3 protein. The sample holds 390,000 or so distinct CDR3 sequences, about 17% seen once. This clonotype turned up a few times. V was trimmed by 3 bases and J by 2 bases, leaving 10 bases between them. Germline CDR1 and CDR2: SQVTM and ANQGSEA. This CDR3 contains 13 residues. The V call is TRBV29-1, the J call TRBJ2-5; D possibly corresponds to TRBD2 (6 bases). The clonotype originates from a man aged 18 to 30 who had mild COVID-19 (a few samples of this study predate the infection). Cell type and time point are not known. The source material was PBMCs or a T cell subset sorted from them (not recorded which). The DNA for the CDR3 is TGCAGCGTTGAGACGGGGAGGCAAGAGACCCAGTACTTC. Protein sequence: CSVETGRQETQYF.